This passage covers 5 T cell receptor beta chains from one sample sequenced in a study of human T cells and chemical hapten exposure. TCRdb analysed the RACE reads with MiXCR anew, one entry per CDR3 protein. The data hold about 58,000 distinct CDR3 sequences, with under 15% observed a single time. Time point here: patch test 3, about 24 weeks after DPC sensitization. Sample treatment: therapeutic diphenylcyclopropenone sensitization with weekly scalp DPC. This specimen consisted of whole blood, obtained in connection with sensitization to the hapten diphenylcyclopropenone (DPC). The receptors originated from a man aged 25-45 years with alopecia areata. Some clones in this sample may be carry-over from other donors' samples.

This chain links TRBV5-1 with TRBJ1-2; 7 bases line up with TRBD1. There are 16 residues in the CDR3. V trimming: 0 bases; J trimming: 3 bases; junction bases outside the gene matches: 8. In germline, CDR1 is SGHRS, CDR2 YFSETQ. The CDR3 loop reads CASSLEDRRRDYGYTF. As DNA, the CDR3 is TGCGCCAGCAGCTTGGAGGACAGGCGCAGGGACTATGGCTACACCTTC.

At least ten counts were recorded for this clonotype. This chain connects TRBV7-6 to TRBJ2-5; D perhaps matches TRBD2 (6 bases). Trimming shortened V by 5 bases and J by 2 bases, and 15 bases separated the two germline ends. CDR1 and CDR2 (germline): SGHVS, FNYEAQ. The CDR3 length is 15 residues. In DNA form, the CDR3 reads TGTGCCAGCAGCCTCTCTTACGGGAGTCAAGAGACCCAGTACTTC. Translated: CASSLSYGSQETQYF.

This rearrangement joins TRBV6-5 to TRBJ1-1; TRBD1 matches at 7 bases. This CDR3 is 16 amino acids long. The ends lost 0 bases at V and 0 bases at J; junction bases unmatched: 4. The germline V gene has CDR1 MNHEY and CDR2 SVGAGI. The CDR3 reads CASSYSRDSMNTEAFF. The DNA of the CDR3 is TGTGCCAGCAGTTACTCTCGGGACAGCATGAACACTGAAGCTTTCTTT.

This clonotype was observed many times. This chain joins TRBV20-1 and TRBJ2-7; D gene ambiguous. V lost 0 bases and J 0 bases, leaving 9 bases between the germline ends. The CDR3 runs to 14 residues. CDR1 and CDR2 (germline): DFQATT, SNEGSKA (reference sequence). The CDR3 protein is CSARDPESSYEQYF. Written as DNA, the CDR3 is TGCAGTGCTAGAGATCCGGAAAGCTCCTACGAGCAGTACTTC.

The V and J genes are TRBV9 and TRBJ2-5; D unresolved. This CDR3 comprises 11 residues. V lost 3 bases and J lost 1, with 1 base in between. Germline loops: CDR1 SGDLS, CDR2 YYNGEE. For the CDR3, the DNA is TGTGCCAGCAGCGGCCAAGAGACCCAGTACTTC. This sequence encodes CASSGQETQYF.